The 19 T cell receptor beta chains below come from one sample, sequenced in a study of T cell responses to AZD1222 COVID-19 vaccine. Produced via immunoSEQ multiplex PCR; TCRdb's table is partial and in-frame only. Among under 150,000 clones listed, roughly 91% were seen once. The material sequenced was peripheral blood, taken on day 0 of AZD1222 vaccination. The receptor source for this set is an adult in good health.

The chain uses TRBV5-1 and TRBJ1-5; 8 bases are a match to TRBD1. With 0 bases clipped from V and 11 bases from J, the junction kept 10 bases outside the gene matches. CDR3 length: 15 residues. The germline gives CDR1 SGHRS, CDR2 YFSETQ. The CDR3 bases are TGCGCCAGCAGCTTGGGTCAGGGGGCCTGGGAGGCCCAGCATTTT. Protein sequence: CASSLGQGAWEAQHF.

The chain carries TRBV9 and TRBJ1-2; 10 bases fit TRBD1. Losses at the gene ends were 4 bases for V and 8 bases for J; bases not matched to a gene: 8. The germline gives CDR1 SGDLS, CDR2 YYNGEE. The CDR3 has 14 residues. Written as DNA, the CDR3 is TGTGCCAGCAGCACGACGGACAGGGGGGAAGGCTACACCTTC. Translation: CASSTTDRGEGYTF. The full variable domain, rest sourced from reference TRBV9 and TRBJ1-2, is DSGVTQTPKHLITATGQRVTLRCSPRSGDLSVYWYQQSLDQGLQFLIQYYNGEERAKGNILERFSAQQFPDLHSELNLSSLELGDSALYFCASSTTDRGEGYTFGSGTRLTVV.

This clone was observed once. This chain's CDR3 is CASSLTLSYEQYF. As DNA, the CDR3 is TGTGCCAGCAGTTTAACCCTCTCCTACGAGCAGTACTTC. The chain is built from TRBV27 and TRBJ2-7; no clear D. Germline CDR1 is MNHEY and CDR2 is SMNVEV (reference sequence). The CDR3 totals 13 residues. Between the trimmed V and J ends, which lost 2 bases and 0 bases, there was a span of 5 bases.

The rearrangement links TRBV7-9 to TRBJ1-1; D is unclear. The CDR3 totals 12 residues. V was shortened by 3 bases and J by 6 bases, with 8 bases between the two germline ends. Germline-derived CDR1 and CDR2 are SEHNR and FQNEAQ (reference sequence). The CDR3 DNA is TGTGCCAGCAGCTTTGTCAGGCCTGAAGCTTTCTTT. It translates to CASSFVRPEAFF.

V gene TRBV19 combines with J gene TRBJ1-3; D gene ambiguous. Germline V lookup: CDR1 LNHDA, CDR2 SQIVND (reference sequence). The V and J ends lost 0 bases and 0 bases respectively, with 12 bases between them. The CDR3 runs 17 residues. Here the CDR3 DNA reads TGTGCCAGTAGTATAGATTTGGAGGACCTCTCTGGAAACACCATATATTTT. Protein sequence: CASSIDLEDLSGNTIYF.

V gene TRBV9 combines with J gene TRBJ2-2, with 8 bases lining up with TRBD2. The V gene end was trimmed by 2 bases and the J gene end by 11 bases; junction bases not matched to a gene: 17. The CDR3 totals 17 residues. Germline V CDR1 and CDR2: SGDLS, YYNGEE. The DNA of the CDR3 is TGTGCCAGCAGCGTTACCGCCCGGACTAGCCGTCTAGGTGAGCTGTTTTTT. This sequence encodes CASSVTARTSRLGELFF.

The rearrangement uses TRBV7-7 and TRBJ2-5; possible D gene TRBD1, 6 bases. V was pared by 5 bases and J by 1 base, with 11 bases between. The CDR3 contains 14 residues. Germline CDR1 SSHAT, CDR2 FNYEAQ (reference sequence). This chain's CDR3 is CASSRGGPQETQYF. For the CDR3, the DNA is TGTGCCAGCAGCCGAGGGGGACCCCAAGAGACCCAGTACTTC.

This clone has more than one count but fewer than ten. The chain carries TRBV9 and TRBJ2-3; TRBD2 is a possible D gene (7 bases). Germline CDR1 and CDR2: SGDLS and YYNGEE. V was trimmed by 0 bases and J by 3 bases, leaving 11 bases between them. This CDR3 comprises 15 residues. Here the CDR3 DNA reads TGTGCCAGCAGCGTAGGGGAGGGGGGTACAGATACGCAGTATTTT. Its translation is CASSVGEGGTDTQYF.

V gene TRBV18 combines with J gene TRBJ2-1; D may be TRBD1 (7 bases). Trimming removed 6 bases at V and 9 bases at J, with 15 bases between. Germline V CDR1 and CDR2: KGHSH, LQKENI. The CDR3 extends over 13 amino acids. CDR3 in amino acids: CASSPRGRSEQFF. CDR3 bases: TGTGCCAGCTCTCCCAGGGGGAGGAGTGAGCAGTTCTTC.

The genes are TRBV6-4 and TRBJ2-1; TRBD2 agrees at 9 bases. From germline, CDR1 is MRHNA and CDR2 SNTAGT. This CDR3 has 15 amino acids. V trimming: 3 bases; J trimming: 4 bases; junction bases outside the gene matches: 4. In nucleotides, the CDR3 is TGTGCCAGCAGTGAAAAGCGGGAGGCTTACAATGAGCAGTTCTTC. Translating gives CASSEKREAYNEQFF.

This clone occurred once. The rearrangement links TRBV5-3 to TRBJ2-1, with TRBD1 identical over 10 bases. TRBV5-3 has ORF status, its function being uncertain. J was trimmed by 6 bases and V by 3 bases; bases with no gene match: 21. The CDR3 spans 20 residues. The CDR3 DNA reads TGTGCCAGAAGCTATTCGGGACAGGGGTTAAGCTGTGTGGTGTGCAATGAGCAGTTCTTC. Translated: CARSYSGQGLSCVVCNEQFF.

This clone was seen only once. Other DNA sequences of this sample code for an identical CDR3. This chain links TRBV7-2 with TRBJ2-3, with D hard to call. Trimming left V 0 bases short and J 5 bases short, with 9 bases between. The CDR3 runs 14 residues. Germline loops: CDR1 SGHTA, CDR2 FQGNSA. CDR3 protein: CASSLAGGLDTQYF. CDR3 in DNA: TGTGCCAGCAGCTTAGCGGGTGGCTTAGATACGCAGTATTTT.

The chain is built from TRBV7-2 and TRBJ1-5; maybe TRBD1 (6 bases). The CDR3 contains 15 residues. Germline loops: CDR1 SGHTA, CDR2 FQGNSA. V was shortened by 5 bases and J by 2 bases, with 13 bases between the two germline ends. The CDR3 is CASSIQGRGNQPQHF. In DNA, the CDR3 is TGTGCCAGCAGCATACAGGGTCGGGGCAATCAGCCCCAGCATTTT.

This sequence joins TRBV21-1 and TRBJ1-4; no check of the table's D call, TRBD1, against the DNA was made. TRBV21-1 is a recognized pseudogene. The CDR3 loop spans 15 amino acids. The DNA of the CDR3 is TGTGCCAGCAGCAACAGGGAACAGACTAATGAAAAACTGTTTTTT. Translation: CASSNREQTNEKLFF.

The CDR3 loop reads CASSFGQGKAFF. In DNA, the CDR3 is TGTGCCAGCAGTTTCGGACAGGGGAAGGCTTTCTTT. V gene TRBV12-3 or TRBV12-4 combines with J gene TRBJ1-1; 9 bases fit TRBD1. The V segment lost 3 bases and the J segment 11 bases; nucleotides outside the gene matches: 4. The CDR3 is 12 residues long.

The chain carries TRBV28 and TRBJ1-3, with D possibly matching TRBD1 (5 bases). This CDR3 region has 14 residues. Trimming removed 3 bases at V and 4 bases at J, with 10 bases between. Per germline, CDR1 MDHEN and CDR2 SYDVKM. The CDR3 region is CASSLQGVGNTIYF. CDR3 sequence (DNA): TGTGCCAGCAGTTTGCAGGGAGTAGGAAACACCATATATTTT.

This clone was found once. This rearrangement joins TRBV28 to TRBJ2-1; the D gene is possibly TRBD2 (6 bases). Looked up from germline, CDR1 is MDHEN and CDR2 is SYDVKM. This CDR3 has 14 residues. Trimming pared 8 bases from V and 6 bases from J, leaving 17 bases between. The CDR3 region has the DNA TGTGCCAGCGGAGGGGCTAGCCGGAGCAATGAGCAGTTCTTC. This sequence encodes CASGGASRSNEQFF.

This chain joins TRBV3-1 (or the pseudogene TRBV3-2) and TRBJ1-3; possible D gene TRBD1, 5 bases. This CDR3 comprises 16 residues. CDR1 and CDR2 (germline): LGHDT, YNNKEL (reference sequence). The V and J ends lost 7 bases and 2 bases respectively, with 18 bases between them. In DNA, the CDR3 is TGTGCCAGCAAAGATTGGGGCGATAAGGCTGGAAACACCATATATTTT. Translation gives CASKDWGDKAGNTIYF.

The V gene is TRBV6-5, the J gene TRBJ1-1, with 9 nucleotides matching TRBD1. V trimming: 2 bases; J trimming: 5 bases; junction bases outside the gene matches: 6. This CDR3 has 15 residues. Germline V gene sequence: CDR1 MNHEY, CDR2 SVGAGI. The CDR3 DNA sequence: TGTGCCAGCAGTTACCAGGGACAGGGAGGGACTGAAGCTTTCTTT. It is translated as CASSYQGQGGTEAFF.